These T cell receptor beta chains were read from a single sample in a study of a mutant IDH1 vaccine in newly diagnosed glioma. Sequencing used immunoSEQ multiplex PCR; TCRdb keeps in-frame clones, though not all of them. The sample has fewer than 55,000 clones, about 76% seen once; the top ten hold 4.7%. Their target antigens are unknown. Sample: PBMCs, taken from a glioma patient whose treatment included an IDH1 peptide vaccine. The receptors come from a woman aged 35 to 49 with glioma. Some clones in this sample may be carry-over from other donors' samples. CDR3s include the opening cysteine and the closing phenylalanine or tryptophan. The D gene is left open where the match is weak. Clone sizes are given selectively: once, few, many, or a class where the clone is expanded.

>.|TRBJ2-5|.|TRBV7-8
TGTGCCAGCAGCTTAGGGGTTGTGGGCCCTAGGGGGACCCAGTACTTC
CASSLGVVGPRGTQYF
>.|TRBJ2-7|.|TRBV2
TGTGCCAGCGAGGGGCTAAGCGACGAGCAGTACTTC
CASEGLSDEQYF
>.|TRBJ2-7|.|TRBV27
TGTGCCAGCAGTACACTCGGACGGGACGGCACCTACGAGCAGTACTTC
CASSTLGRDGTYEQYF
>TRBD2|TRBJ2-1|.|TRBV12-5
TGTGCTAGTGGTTTGTGGACTAGCGGGGTCAATGAGCAGTTCTTC
CASGLWTSGVNEQFF
>.|TRBJ2-7|.|TRBV5-1
TGCGCCAGCAGCGTACAGACTAGCTACGAGCAGTACTTC
CASSVQTSYEQYF
>TRBD1|TRBJ2-7|.|TRBV14
TGTGCCAGCAGCCAGACAGGGGCCTACGAGCAGTACTTC
CASSQTGAYEQYF
>.|TRBJ2-5|.|TRBV7-5
TGTGTCAGAAGCTTAGCCCGGGACCACAGGGAGACCCAGTACTTC
CVRSLARDHRETQYF
>TRBD1|TRBJ1-1|.|TRBV27
TGTGCCAGCCGATCAGAACAGGGGTTGGGGACTGAAGCTTTCTTT
CASRSEQGLGTEAFF
>.|TRBJ1-5|.|TRBV27
TGTGCCAGCAGACCCGAGGGGGGTTCGTTACAGCCCCAGCATTTT
CASRPEGGSLQPQHF
>.|TRBJ1-5|.|TRBV6-1
TGTGCCAGCAGTGAAGCAGGGCAGCCCCAGCATTTT
CASSEAGQPQHF
>.|TRBJ1-2|few|TRBV29-1
TGCAGCGTTGAAGATAGGTGGGACACGAGTAACTATGGCTACACCTTC
CSVEDRWDTSNYGYTF
>.|TRBJ1-2|.|TRBV25-1
TGTGCCAGCAGTGAGCCAGGATTAAACTATGGCTACACCTTC
CASSEPGLNYGYTF
>TRBD2|TRBJ2-1|.|TRBV27
TGTGCCAGCAGCCCTAGCGGGCTCTACAATGAGCAGTTCTTC
CASSPSGLYNEQFF
>.|TRBJ2-5|.|TRBV7-2
TGTGCCAGCAGCTTATCGGCAGTACAAGAGACCCAGTACTTC
CASSLSAVQETQYF
>.|TRBJ2-5|.|TRBV28
TGTGCCAGCAGTTTAGGTTCCGGGGCACCAGAGACCCAGTACTTC
CASSLGSGAPETQYF
>.|TRBJ2-3|.|TRBV5-1
TGCGCCAGCAGCTTGGAGCGAGATACGCAGTATTTT
CASSLERDTQYF
>.|TRBJ2-2|.|TRBV7-9
TGTGCCAGCAGCTTAGTTCCTGCTGGGAACACCGGGGAGCTGTTTTTT
CASSLVPAGNTGELFF
>TRBD2|TRBJ2-3|.|TRBV7-8
TGTGCCAGCAGCCCCCCGGGACTAGCGTACGCAGATACGCAGTATTTT
CASSPPGLAYADTQYF
>TRBD2|TRBJ2-7|.|TRBV4-2
TGTGCCAGCAGCCCTCACTCGTTAGCGGGAGTTAAATACGAGCAGTACTTC
CASSPHSLAGVKYEQYF
>.|TRBJ2-3|.|TRBV9
TGTGCCAGCAGTTCCTCAGATACGCAGTATTTT
CASSSSDTQYF
>.|TRBJ2-7|.|TRBV14
TGTGCCAGCAGCCAAGACGAGGGGCAGTACTTC
CASSQDEGQYF
>.|TRBJ2-7|.|TRBV2
TGTGCCAGCAGTGAACGAATAGAACTAGTCTACGAGCAGTACTTC
CASSERIELVYEQYF
>.|TRBJ1-4|.|TRBV2
TGTGCCAGCAGTAGCTTGGAGAATTATGAAAAACTGTTTTTT
CASSSLENYEKLFF
>.|TRBJ1-5|.|TRBV19
TGTGCCAGTAGTATGACCTTTAGCAATCAGCCCCAGCATTTT
CASSMTFSNQPQHF
>.|TRBJ2-7|once|TRBV10-1
TGCGCCAGCAGTGAAAACGAGCAGTACTTC
CASSENEQYF
>TRBD1|TRBJ2-1|.|TRBV5-6
TGTGCCACCGACAGGGGGCCAGAAGTCTACAATGAGCAGTTCTTC
CATDRGPEVYNEQFF
>TRBD1|TRBJ1-5|.|TRBV6-5
TGTGCCAGCAGCCACCAGGGGGGGAACCATCAGCCCCAGCATTTT
CASSHQGGNHQPQHF
>TRBD1|TRBJ1-2|.|TRBV5-6
TGTGCCAGCAGCTTGATTGTAACAGGGGGCGCCAACTATGGCTACACCTTC
CASSLIVTGGANYGYTF
>.|TRBJ2-7|.|TRBV2
TGTGCCAGCAGTGAAAGCAGCGCCTACGAGCAGTACTTC
CASSESSAYEQYF
>.|TRBJ2-1|.|TRBV7-2
TGTGCCAGCAGCTTACAACTCTACAATGAGCAGTTCTTC
CASSLQLYNEQFF
>TRBD1|TRBJ2-4|.|TRBV29-1
TGCAGCGGGGGACAGGGTTTTGACATTCAGTACTTC
CSGGQGFDIQYF
>TRBD1|TRBJ1-4|.|TRBV29-1
TGCAGCGTTGAAGTACGGGACAGGGGGAAGGAACTGTTTTTT
CSVEVRDRGKELFF